Below, 20 T cell receptor beta chains from the same sample are listed, as sequenced in a study of blood T cell repertoires in COVID-19. Here immunoSEQ multiplex PCR was the method, and the copy in TCRdb shows in-frame clones only, minus some. The sample carries 150,000 to 200,000 clones, about nine tenths recorded once. Sequencing was done on a sample of peripheral blood. These receptors all stem from a man between 60 and 70 years old with acute or convalescent COVID-19.

V and J are TRBV6-5 and TRBJ1-5; D is perhaps TRBD1 (6 bases). CDR1 MNHEY and CDR2 SVGAGI come from the germline V gene. The CDR3 covers 15 residues. The V end lost 7 bases, the J end lost 9 bases, and 22 bases lay between the germline ends. This chain's CDR3 is CASKIQGPGGGPQHF. In nucleotides, the CDR3 is TGTGCCAGCAAAATTCAGGGGCCTGGGGGGGGGCCCCAGCATTTT.

The genes are TRBV5-1 and TRBJ1-2, with a tentative D call TRBD1 (6 bases). The ends were cut back, 4 bases at V and 8 bases at J, with 18 bases in the middle. CDR1 is SGHRS and CDR2 is YFSETQ in the germline V gene. This CDR3 has 14 amino acids. The CDR3 sequence: CASSPGGGIEGYTF. DNA of the CDR3: TGCGCCAGCAGCCCCGGCGGGGGCATCGAGGGCTACACCTTC.

This clone was recorded once. The gene calls are TRBV6-1 and TRBJ1-2; 10 nucleotides match TRBD1. Losses at the gene ends were 7 bases for V and 8 bases for J; bases not matched to a gene: 7. The CDR3 has 13 residues. Germline values: CDR1 MNHNS, CDR2 SASEGT. The CDR3 reads CASTVDRGDGYTF. The CDR3 DNA reads as TGTGCCAGCACCGTGGACAGGGGGGACGGCTACACCTTC.

This sequence joins TRBV13 and TRBJ2-7; 10 bases agree with TRBD1. The trim removed 5 bases at V and 2 bases at J, leaving 6 bases unmatched. The CDR3 length is 15 residues. Germline CDR1 PRHDT, CDR2 FYEKMQ (reference sequence). The CDR3, as DNA: TGTGCCAGCAGCCCAACCGGGACAGGGGCCTACGAGCAGTACTTC. Translation gives CASSPTGTGAYEQYF.

The CDR3 nucleotides read TGTGCCAGCAATAAATTCGTTAATGAAAAACTGTTTTTT. It specifies CASNKFVNEKLFF. The V gene is TRBV6-5, the J gene TRBJ1-4; no clear D gene. The CDR3 has 13 amino acids. Germline V gene lookup returns CDR1 MNHEY and CDR2 SVGAGI. With 7 bases removed from V and 4 bases from J, the gap between germline ends came to 10 bases.

This rearrangement joins TRBV5-6 to TRBJ2-6, with 10 nucleotides matching TRBD2. The V gene end was trimmed by 0 bases and the J gene end by 0 bases; junction bases not matched to a gene: 6. CDR1 and CDR2 from the germline V gene are SGHDT and YYEEEE. The CDR3 loop spans 19 amino acids. In DNA form, the CDR3 reads TGTGCCAGCAGCTTGGTCCTAGCGGGAGCCTCCTCTGGGGCCAACGTCCTGACTTTC. This encodes CASSLVLAGASSGANVLTF.

This clone is a singleton in its sample. V usage is TRBV7-2 and J usage is TRBJ2-5, with TRBD2 matching 8 bases. The junction had 9 bases not matched to a gene; V was cut back by 7 bases and J by 5 bases. Per germline, CDR1 SGHTA and CDR2 FQGNSA. The CDR3 runs 14 residues. CDR3 protein: CASTASGPQETQYF. The DNA for the CDR3 is TGTGCCAGCACGGCTAGCGGGCCCCAGGAGACCCAGTACTTC.

The rearrangement links TRBV15 to TRBJ2-7; the match to TRBD1 covers 9 bases. The J segment lost 1 base and the V segment lost 1 base, leaving 2 bases of the junction unmatched. The CDR3 is 15 amino acids. Per germline, CDR1 LNHNV and CDR2 YYDKDF (reference sequence). Written as DNA, the CDR3 is TGTGCCACCAGCAGAGGGGGACAGGGTTCCTACGAGCAGTACTTC. Translated, it gives CATSRGGQGSYEQYF. Variable domain in full (rest from reference TRBV15 and TRBJ2-7): DAMVIQNPRYQVTQFGKPVTLSCSQTLNHNVMYWYQQKSSQAPKLLFHYYDKDFNNEADTPDNFQSRRPNTSFCFLDIRSPGLGDTAMYLCATSRGGQGSYEQYFGPGTRLTVT.

This chain connects TRBV24-1 to TRBJ2-5; 9 bases are shared with TRBD2. The germline V gene encodes CDR1 KGHDR and CDR2 SFDVKD. After removal of 7 bases from V and 5 bases from J, the junction contained 7 bases not matched to a gene. This CDR3 has 14 amino acids. The chain's CDR3 is CATRGSAGGETQYF. As DNA, the CDR3 is TGTGCCACCAGGGGATCTGCGGGAGGGGAGACCCAGTACTTC.

The chain couples TRBV7-2 to TRBJ1-1, with D unclear. V lost 3 bases, J lost 0 bases, and 8 bases lay in between. Germline V CDR1 and CDR2: SGHTA, FQGNSA. The CDR3 has 14 amino acids. The CDR3 DNA sequence: TGTGCCAGCAGCTTTACAGTCATGAACACTGAAGCTTTCTTT. This codes for CASSFTVMNTEAFF.

V is TRBV7-2 and J is TRBJ1-1; D call uncertain. The CDR3 runs to 15 residues. The V gene lost 4 bases and the J gene lost 0 bases, with 12 bases spanning the gap. The germline V gene encodes CDR1 SGHTA and CDR2 FQGNSA. The CDR3 DNA reads TGTGCCAGCAGCTCATCAGTAACACTGAACACTGAAGCTTTCTTT. Translation gives CASSSSVTLNTEAFF.

This rearrangement joins TRBV27 to TRBJ2-5; 11 positions agree with TRBD2. This CDR3 spans 16 amino acids. Germline values: CDR1 MNHEY, CDR2 SMNVEV (reference sequence). The V and J ends lost 0 bases and 4 bases, in that order; junction bases with no gene match: 4. In DNA, the CDR3 is TGTGCCAGCAGTTTATCTAGCGGGAGGGCTGGAGAGACCCAGTACTTC. Translation gives CASSLSSGRAGETQYF.

The rearrangement uses TRBV12-5 and TRBJ1-5; no definite D call. The CDR3 runs to 13 residues. V lost 1 base and J 4 bases, leaving 5 bases between the germline ends. Germline CDR1 is LGHNT and CDR2 is FRNRAP. The CDR3 is CASGLAVNQPQHF. Written as DNA, the CDR3 is TGTGCTAGTGGTTTGGCAGTTAATCAGCCCCAGCATTTT.

This clone was counted once. The V gene is TRBV9, the J gene TRBJ1-3, with D hard to call. V was cut by 4 bases and J by 0 bases, with 17 bases left in between. The CDR3 is 17 amino acids. The germline CDR1 and CDR2 sequences are SGDLS and YYNGEE. The CDR3 is CASSSSRSGLSGNTIYF. The CDR3 DNA reads as TGTGCCAGCAGCTCCTCAAGGAGCGGACTCTCTGGAAACACCATATATTTT.

The chain carries TRBV11-3 and TRBJ2-7, with D perhaps matching TRBD2 (6 bases). Germline assignment: CDR1 SGHNT and CDR2 YENEEA. With 3 bases removed from V and 0 bases from J, the gap between germline ends came to 9 bases. CDR3 size: 14 residues. In DNA form, the CDR3 reads TGTGCCAGCAGCTTGGCGGGACCCTCCTACGAGCAGTACTTC. It codes for CASSLAGPSYEQYF.

The chain recombines TRBV29-1 with TRBJ1-1; unclear D gene. CDR3 length: 13 amino acids. Trimming took 6 bases from V and 0 from J, leaving 11 bases between them. Germline V lookup: CDR1 SQVTM, CDR2 ANQGSEA. The CDR3 spells CSVMTPMNTEAFF. In DNA, the CDR3 is TGCAGCGTGATGACACCGATGAACACTGAAGCTTTCTTT.

The V call is TRBV7-3, the J call TRBJ2-7, with D perhaps matching TRBD1 (6 bases). The CDR3 sequence is 17 residues long. Looked up from germline, CDR1 is SGHTA and CDR2 is FQGTGA. The germline V and J ends were trimmed by 5 bases and 0 bases, with 20 bases remaining between them. Here the CDR3 reads CASSAKEQGAGSYEQYV. In DNA form, the CDR3 reads TGTGCCAGCAGCGCCAAGGAACAGGGCGCCGGCTCCTACGAGCAGTACGTC.

V and J are TRBV3-1 (or the pseudogene TRBV3-2) and TRBJ2-7; TRBD2 agrees at 13 bases. CDR1 and CDR2 (germline): LGHDT, YNNKEL (reference sequence). Trimming at V came to 6 bases and at J to 4 bases, leaving 3 bases not matched to a gene. The CDR3 covers 14 residues. In DNA form, the CDR3 reads TGTGCCAGCAGTCGGACTAGCGGGAGTTACGAGCAGTACTTC. Translation: CASSRTSGSYEQYF.

Turning to this clone: Within the sample, other DNA sequences also encode this same CDR3. V usage is TRBV5-1 and J usage is TRBJ2-2, with a tentative D call TRBD1 (5 bases). Germline V CDR1 and CDR2: SGHRS, YFSETQ. This CDR3 is built from 13 residues. V gave up 4 bases and J gave up 4 bases, with 8 bases separating them. In nucleotides, the CDR3 is TGCGCCAGCAGCCGAGACAGCACCGGGGAGCTGTTTTTT. Translation gives CASSRDSTGELFF.

The V and J genes are TRBV7-2 and TRBJ1-1; 8 positions agree with TRBD1. Germline CDR1 and CDR2: SGHTA and FQGNSA. The CDR3 runs to 15 residues. Losses at the gene ends were 6 bases for V and 3 bases for J; bases not matched to a gene: 9. The CDR3 region is CASSFTFRGHTEAFF. The DNA for the CDR3 is TGTGCCAGCAGTTTCACGTTCAGGGGGCACACTGAAGCTTTCTTT.